This T cell receptor (beta chain) was recorded in a study of siplizumab effects on memory and regulatory T cells. Method: immunoSEQ multiplex PCR; TCRdb's copy keeps in-frame clones and lacks some. The top ten clones hold under 0.75% of a sample with 90,000 to 110,000 clones, 90% to 95% of them seen once. This CDR3 is 15 amino acids long. The V end lost 0 bases, the J end lost 1 base, and 8 bases lay between the germline ends. CDR1 is SGHTS and CDR2 is YDEGEE in the germline V gene. General study points: Alloreactive sequences tracing back to unstimulated CD4+ memory cells fell significantly with siplizumab. It was never confirmed that proliferating Tregs from siplizumab cultures were suppressive. Sequences below about 10^-5 frequency were poorly captured, limiting mapping of alloreactive clones.

Concerning this clone itself: What it binds is not known.

The sequence was obtained from a human donor in good health. Sequenced material: Tregs sorted from blood. V usage is TRBV5-8 and J usage is TRBJ1-5; D remains unclear. The chain's CDR3 is CASSLGFRSNQPQHF. The CDR3 DNA reads as TGTGCCAGCAGCTTGGGTTTTCGAAGCAATCAGCCCCAGCATTTT.